This T cell receptor beta chain was sequenced during a study of CD8+ T cells in alopecia areata. Treatment noted: oral pan-JAK inhibitor, 5-10 mg twice daily. In each case, RNA was isolated and then reverse transcribed into cDNA as the sequencing template. The repertoire was sequenced with immunoSEQ multiplex PCR; TCRdb's copy has only in-frame clones and lacks some. The table records some 170,000 clones, approximately 59% of them present only once. The CDR3 runs to 14 residues. Germline values: CDR1 SGHTA, CDR2 FQGNSA. V lost 4 bases and J lost 4, with 12 bases in between. The table lists this clone with a few counts.

The receptor was isolated from a human donor with alopecia areata. V usage is TRBV7-2 and J usage is TRBJ2-3, with TRBD1 as a possible D gene (6 bases). The specimen comprised CD4+ T cells sorted from blood, sampled at approximately week 60, from a patient treated with tofacitinib. Here the CDR3 reads CASSSYRAADTQYF. In DNA form, the CDR3 reads TGTGCCAGCAGCTCCTACAGGGCGGCAGATACGCAGTATTTT.